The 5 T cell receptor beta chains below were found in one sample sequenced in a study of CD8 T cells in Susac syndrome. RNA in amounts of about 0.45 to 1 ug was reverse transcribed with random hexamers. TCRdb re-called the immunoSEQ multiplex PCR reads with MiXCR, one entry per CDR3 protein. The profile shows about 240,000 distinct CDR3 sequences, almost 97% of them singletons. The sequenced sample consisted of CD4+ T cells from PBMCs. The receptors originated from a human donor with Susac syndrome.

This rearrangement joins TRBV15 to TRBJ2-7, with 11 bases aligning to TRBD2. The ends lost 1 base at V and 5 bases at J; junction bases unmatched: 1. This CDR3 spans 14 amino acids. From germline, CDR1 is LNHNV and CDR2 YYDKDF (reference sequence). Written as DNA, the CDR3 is TGTGCCACCAGCAGAGCGGGACTAGCGGACGAGCAGTACTTC. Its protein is CATSRAGLADEQYF.

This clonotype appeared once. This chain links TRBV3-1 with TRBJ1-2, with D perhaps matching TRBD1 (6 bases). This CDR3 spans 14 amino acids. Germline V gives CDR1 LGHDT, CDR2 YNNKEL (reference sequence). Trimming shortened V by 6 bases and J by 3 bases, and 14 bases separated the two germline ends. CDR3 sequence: CASRTEGGDYGYTF. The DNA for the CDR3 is TGTGCCAGCAGAACCGAGGGGGGAGACTATGGCTACACCTTC.

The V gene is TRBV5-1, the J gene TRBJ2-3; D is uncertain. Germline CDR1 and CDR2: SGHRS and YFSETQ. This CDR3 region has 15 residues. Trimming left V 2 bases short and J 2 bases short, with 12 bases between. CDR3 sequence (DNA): TGCGCCAGCAGCTTTTTGGGCGGTTCCACAGATACGCAGTATTTT. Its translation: CASSFLGGSTDTQYF.

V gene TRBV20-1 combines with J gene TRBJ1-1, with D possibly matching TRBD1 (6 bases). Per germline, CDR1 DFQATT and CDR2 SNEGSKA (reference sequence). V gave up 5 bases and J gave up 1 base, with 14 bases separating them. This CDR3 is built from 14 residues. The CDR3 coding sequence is TGCAGTGCTCTAATTTTGGGACAGAACACTGAAGCTTTCTTT. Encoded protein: CSALILGQNTEAFF.

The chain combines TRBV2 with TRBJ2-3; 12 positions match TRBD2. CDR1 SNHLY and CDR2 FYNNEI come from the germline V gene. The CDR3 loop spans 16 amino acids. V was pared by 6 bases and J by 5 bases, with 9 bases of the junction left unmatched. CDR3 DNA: TGTGCCAGCAGGAGGACTAGCGGGAATGTGGGAGATACGCAGTATTTT. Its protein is CASRRTSGNVGDTQYF.